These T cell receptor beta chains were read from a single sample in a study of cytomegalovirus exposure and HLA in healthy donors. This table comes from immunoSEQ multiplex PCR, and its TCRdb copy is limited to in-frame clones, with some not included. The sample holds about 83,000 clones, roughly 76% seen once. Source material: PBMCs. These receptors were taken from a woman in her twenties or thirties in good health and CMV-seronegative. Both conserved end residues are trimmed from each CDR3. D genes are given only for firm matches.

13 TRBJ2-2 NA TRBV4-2 ASSQPGQNTGELF
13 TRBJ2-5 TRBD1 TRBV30 ASGQGIPGVETQY
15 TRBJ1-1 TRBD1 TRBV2 ASSAELNRGGNTEAF
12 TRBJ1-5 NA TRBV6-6 ASNRQNSNQPQH
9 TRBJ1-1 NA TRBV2 ASSEETEAF
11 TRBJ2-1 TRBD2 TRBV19 AVGLAGGNEQF
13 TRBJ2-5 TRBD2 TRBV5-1 ASSSGLAVEETQY
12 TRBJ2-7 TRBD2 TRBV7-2 ASSTSGRAYEQY
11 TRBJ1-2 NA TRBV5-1 ASSREETYGYT
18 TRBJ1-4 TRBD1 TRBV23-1 ASSTCTAGNRDSEPEKLF
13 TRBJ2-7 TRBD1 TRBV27 ASSPGTGGFNEQY
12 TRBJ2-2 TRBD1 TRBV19 ATVDRAGTGELF
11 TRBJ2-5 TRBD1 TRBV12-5 ASGGTGQETQY
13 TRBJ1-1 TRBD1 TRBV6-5 ASSYSGTVNTEAF
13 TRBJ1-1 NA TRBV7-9 ASSLVGGGNTEAF
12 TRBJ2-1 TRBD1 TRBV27 ASRGDSYYNEQF
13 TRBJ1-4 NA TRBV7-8 ASSAHRAYPEKLF
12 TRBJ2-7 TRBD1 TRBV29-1 SGGRGTGAYEQY
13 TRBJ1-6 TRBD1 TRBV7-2 ASSYWTGYNSPLH
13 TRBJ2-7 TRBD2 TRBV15 ATSRDSGTAYEQY
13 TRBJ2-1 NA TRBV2 ASSAAGSSYNEQF
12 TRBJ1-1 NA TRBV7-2 ASSPQGRRTEAF
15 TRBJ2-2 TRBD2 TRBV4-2 ASSQDKRGFGAGELF
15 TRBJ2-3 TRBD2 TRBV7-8 ASSFPNTSGSTDTQY
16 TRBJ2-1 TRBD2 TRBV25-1 ASSDPAGTSGSYNEQF
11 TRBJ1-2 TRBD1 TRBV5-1 ASSQAGQGGYT
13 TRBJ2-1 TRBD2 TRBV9 ASSLAGGPYNEQF
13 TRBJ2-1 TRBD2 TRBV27 ASTSRGGSYNEQF
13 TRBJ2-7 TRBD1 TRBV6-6 ASSYPGQGHEWQY
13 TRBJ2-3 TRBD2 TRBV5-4 ASRPRAGVADTQY
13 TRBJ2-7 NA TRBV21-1 ASSAYRGPYYEQY
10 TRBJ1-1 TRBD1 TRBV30 AWTGGNTEAF
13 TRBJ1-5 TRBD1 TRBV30 AWSKGQGASQPQH
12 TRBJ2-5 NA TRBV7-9 SSSFSSGQETQY
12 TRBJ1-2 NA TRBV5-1 ASSLGGQSYGYT
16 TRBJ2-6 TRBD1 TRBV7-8 ASSPRGQGETGANVLT
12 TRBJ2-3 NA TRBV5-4 ASSPSGGTDTQY
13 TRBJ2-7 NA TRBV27 ASSPDRKGLYEQY
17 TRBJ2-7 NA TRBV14 ASSHTRGLAALRDYEQY
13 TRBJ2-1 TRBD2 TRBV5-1 ASSLVSGNYNEQF
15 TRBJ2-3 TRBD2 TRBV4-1 ASSQPPGGVSTDTQY
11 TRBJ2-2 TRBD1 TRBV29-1 SVMTGGSGELF